The 29 T cell receptor beta chains in this list originate from one sample, sequenced in a study of blood T cell repertoires in COVID-19. TCRdb's table, derived via immunoSEQ multiplex PCR, lists solely in-frame clones and lacks some. The table lists around 310,000 clones, roughly 86% of them singletons. Sequencing was performed on PBMCs or T cells enriched from blood (not recorded which). These TCRs come from a woman in her 30s who had recovered from COVID-19.

The chain combines TRBV6-1 with TRBJ1-1; no reliable D call. Germline assignment: CDR1 MNHNS and CDR2 SASEGT. Trimming pared 3 bases from V and 5 bases from J, leaving 10 bases between. The CDR3 covers 13 residues. The CDR3 sequence is CASSEGRRTEAFF. CDR3 in DNA: TGTGCCAGCAGTGAGGGCAGGAGGACTGAAGCTTTCTTT.

The V and J genes are TRBV5-6 and TRBJ2-2, with 8 bases aligning to TRBD2. Trimming at V came to 2 bases and at J to 6 bases, leaving 18 bases not matched to a gene. The CDR3 sequence is 19 residues long. The V gene's germline CDR1 is SGHDT and CDR2 YYEEEE. The CDR3 here is CASSLGWTPGLGAAGELFF. In nucleotides, the CDR3 is TGTGCCAGCAGCTTAGGGTGGACTCCGGGACTAGGGGCTGCCGGGGAGCTGTTTTTT. Filled out from reference TRBV5-6 and TRBJ2-2, the complete variable domain reads DAGVTQSPTHLIKTRGQQVTLRCSPKSGHDTVSWYQQALGQGPQFIFQYYEEEERQRGNFPDRFSGHQFPNYSSELNVNALLLGDSALYLCASSLGWTPGLGAAGELFFGEGSRLTVL.

This chain uses TRBV4-1 with TRBJ2-1; 10 positions match TRBD2. Germline values: CDR1 MGHRA, CDR2 YSYEKL. This CDR3 contains 16 residues. With 4 bases clipped from V and 3 bases from J, the junction kept 6 bases outside the gene matches. Here the CDR3 DNA reads TGCGCCAGCAGCCTCCTAGCGGGAGTGGACTACAATGAGCAGTTCTTC. This codes for CASSLLAGVDYNEQFF.

CDR3 DNA: TGTGCCAGCAGTTTGGTGCAGGGCGTCAACGAGCAGTACTTC. As protein: CASSLVQGVNEQYF. The genes are TRBV28 and TRBJ2-7; a possible D gene is TRBD1 (5 bases). Per the germline V gene, CDR1 is MDHEN and CDR2 is SYDVKM. Trimming removed 3 bases from V and 5 bases from J, with 14 bases in between. This CDR3 contains 14 residues.

The V gene is TRBV7-6, the J gene TRBJ2-7; D unresolved. The germline V and J ends were trimmed by 5 bases and 2 bases, with 16 bases remaining between them. This CDR3 spans 15 amino acids. Germline V gives CDR1 SGHVS, CDR2 FNYEAQ. CDR3 residues: CASSQDIRKTYEQYF. The CDR3 nucleotides are TGTGCCAGCAGCCAAGACATCAGAAAAACCTACGAGCAGTACTTC.

This chain joins TRBV7-9 and TRBJ2-7; 9 positions agree with TRBD2. The CDR3 runs to 16 residues. V trimming: 3 bases; J trimming: 0 bases; junction bases outside the gene matches: 6. CDR1 SEHNR and CDR2 FQNEAQ come from the germline V gene (reference sequence). This chain's CDR3 is CASSLVSGRSSYEQYF. In DNA, the CDR3 is TGTGCCAGCAGCTTGGTCAGCGGGAGGAGCTCCTACGAGCAGTACTTC.

The rearrangement links TRBV4-1 to TRBJ2-2; 8 bases are shared with TRBD2. Germline V gene sequence: CDR1 MGHRA, CDR2 YSYEKL. The V segment lost 3 bases and the J segment 6 bases; nucleotides outside the gene matches: 18. CDR3 length: 19 residues. CDR3 bases: TGCGCCAGCAGCCATAAACTAGCGGAAACCCTAGGGTCGGCCGGGGAGCTGTTTTTT. Protein: CASSHKLAETLGSAGELFF.

The CDR3 DNA sequence: TGTGCCAGCAGCTCAGGCGGGAGTAGTAATGAGCAGTTCTTC. This codes for CASSSGGSSNEQFF. The chain carries TRBV7-2 and TRBJ2-1, with 7 nucleotides matching TRBD2. The ends lost 4 bases at V and 7 bases at J; junction bases unmatched: 7. Germline V gives CDR1 SGHTA, CDR2 FQGNSA. There are 14 residues in the CDR3.

The V and J genes are TRBV27 and TRBJ1-2; unclear D gene. Germline lookup yields CDR1 MNHEY and CDR2 SMNVEV (reference sequence). CDR3 size: 15 residues. Trimming cost V 4 bases and J 7 bases, with 19 bases left between them. CDR3 region: CASSSDTPLVGGYTF. For the CDR3, the DNA is TGTGCCAGCAGTTCTGACACCCCCTTGGTGGGTGGCTACACCTTC.

The CDR3 nucleotides read TGTGCCAGCAGCAAGCGGGAGGCGCACAATGAGCAGTTCTTC. Translating gives CASSKREAHNEQFF. V gene TRBV6-2 or TRBV6-3 combines with J gene TRBJ2-1; TRBD2 matches at 9 bases. This CDR3 contains 14 residues. Unmatched junction bases numbered 5, after V lost 6 bases and J lost 5 bases. The germline V gene encodes CDR1 MNHEY and CDR2 SVGEGT.

The chain links TRBV7-9 to TRBJ2-7; TRBD2 agrees at 9 bases. After removal of 5 bases from V and 0 bases from J, the junction contained 5 bases not matched to a gene. Germline V gives CDR1 SEHNR, CDR2 FQNEAQ (reference sequence). The CDR3 is 15 residues long. The CDR3 coding sequence is TGTGCCAGCAGCCCCATAGCGGGAGACTCCTACGAGCAGTACTTC. This codes for CASSPIAGDSYEQYF. Complete variable domain (other parts from reference TRBV7-9 and TRBJ2-7): DTGVSQNPRHKITKRGQNVTFRCDPISEHNRLYWYRQTLGQGPEFLTYFQNEAQLEKSRLLSDRFSAERPKGSFSTLEIQRTEQGDSAMYLCASSPIAGDSYEQYFGPGTRLTVT.

The chain recombines TRBV5-1 with TRBJ2-3; 11 nucleotides align to TRBD2. This CDR3 spans 20 amino acids. Germline trimming cut 3 bases from V and 6 bases from J; bases unmatched to any gene: 21. In germline, CDR1 is SGHRS, CDR2 YFSETQ. The CDR3: CASSSRILAGGRSEWDTQYF. The DNA for the CDR3 is TGCGCCAGCAGCTCACGGATCCTAGCGGGAGGCCGATCAGAGTGGGATACGCAGTATTTT.

This sequence joins TRBV13 and TRBJ1-2; D gene uncertain. V dropped 0 bases and J dropped 5 bases, with 13 bases sitting between them. The CDR3 covers 15 residues. Germline CDR1 PRHDT, CDR2 FYEKMQ (reference sequence). CDR3 in DNA: TGTGCCAGCAGCTTAGGTCGGGGTTTTGGGTATGGCTACACCTTC. This gives the protein CASSLGRGFGYGYTF.

The chain combines TRBV4-3 with TRBJ2-2; 10 bases are a match to TRBD1. V shed 3 bases and J 3 bases; nucleotides not matched to a gene: 10. Germline CDR1 LGHNA, CDR2 YSLEER. The CDR3 runs to 18 residues. Here the CDR3 reads CASSQHPSGTGDTGELFF. As DNA, the CDR3 is TGCGCCAGCAGCCAGCATCCGTCCGGGACAGGGGACACCGGGGAGCTGTTTTTT.

This clone was seen a few times. This rearrangement joins TRBV18 to TRBJ1-1; possibly TRBD1 for D (5 bases). The germline gives CDR1 KGHSH, CDR2 LQKENI. The V end lost 5 bases, the J end lost 4 bases, and 11 bases lay between the germline ends. This CDR3 is 13 amino acids long. Here the CDR3 reads CASSVPGGTEAFF. The CDR3 DNA reads TGTGCCAGCTCAGTCCCGGGGGGCACTGAAGCTTTCTTT.

The V gene is TRBV29-1, the J gene TRBJ2-5; 7 nucleotides align to TRBD1. V dropped 4 bases and J dropped 5; count of bases not matched to a gene: 4. The CDR3 runs 12 residues. CDR1 is SQVTM and CDR2 is ANQGSEA in the germline V gene. CDR3 region: CSVGGTEETQYF. The DNA of the CDR3 is TGCAGCGTTGGAGGGACAGAGGAGACCCAGTACTTC.

This chain uses TRBV5-1 with TRBJ1-4, with TRBD1 matching 12 bases. The germline V gene encodes CDR1 SGHRS and CDR2 YFSETQ. Trimming took 4 bases from V and 8 from J; bases not matched to a gene: 3. This CDR3 spans 14 amino acids. CDR3 sequence reads: CASSPGQGAEKLFF. The CDR3 nucleotides read TGCGCCAGCAGCCCGGGACAGGGGGCAGAAAAACTGTTTTTT.

This clone was recorded once. The chain has TRBV4-3 and TRBJ2-3, with 11 bases matching TRBD2. This CDR3 is 18 amino acids long. V was pared by 0 bases and J by 7 bases, with 12 bases of the junction left unmatched. Germline V gene data show CDR1 as LGHNA and CDR2 as YSLEER. In DNA form, the CDR3 reads TGCGCCAGCAGCCAAGATTCTCCTAGCGGGAGGCTCCTTTATACGCAGTATTTT. It is translated as CASSQDSPSGRLLYTQYF.

The chain recombines TRBV5-6 with TRBJ2-7, with 12 positions matching TRBD1. This CDR3 has 16 residues. The germline CDR1 and CDR2 sequences are SGHDT and YYEEEE. Trimming took 5 bases from V and 6 from J; bases not matched to a gene: 12. CDR3 protein: CASSFGLGQGAIEQYF. The CDR3 nucleotides read TGTGCCAGCAGTTTTGGGCTGGGACAGGGGGCGATCGAGCAGTACTTC.

The genes are TRBV6-5 and TRBJ2-1, with D possibly TRBD2 on 6 matching bases. Germline loops: CDR1 MNHEY, CDR2 SVGAGI. Trimming removed 1 base from V and 8 bases from J, with 6 bases in between. The length of the CDR3 is 12 residues. The CDR3 reads CASSYWGDEQFF. The CDR3 DNA sequence: TGTGCCAGCAGTTACTGGGGGGATGAGCAGTTCTTC.

The CDR3, as DNA: TGCGCCAGCAGCCAAGGACAGCCCCCCTACGAGCAGTACTTC. Translated: CASSQGQPPYEQYF. This rearrangement joins TRBV4-3 to TRBJ2-7; D perhaps matches TRBD1 (5 bases). V lost 1 base to trimming and J lost 2 bases, with 9 bases between them. CDR3 length equals 14 residues. Per the germline V gene, CDR1 is LGHNA and CDR2 is YSLEER.

The rearrangement uses TRBV28 and TRBJ1-1; 8 bases line up with TRBD1. The CDR3 length is 15 residues. Germline CDR1 and CDR2: MDHEN and SYDVKM. Losses at the gene ends were 5 bases for V and 1 base for J; bases not matched to a gene: 6. The CDR3 reads CASSPPDRANTEAFF. The CDR3 region has the DNA TGTGCCAGCAGTCCTCCGGACAGGGCGAACACTGAAGCTTTCTTT. The full variable domain, completed using reference TRBV28 and TRBJ1-1, is DVKVTQSSRYLVKRTGEKVFLECVQDMDHENMFWYRQDPGLGLRLIYFSYDVKMKEKGDIPEGYSVSREKKERFSLILESASTNQTSMYLCASSPPDRANTEAFFGQGTRLTVV.

This chain links TRBV7-2 with TRBJ2-2; TRBD1 aligns across 8 bases. Germline V lookup: CDR1 SGHTA, CDR2 FQGNSA. With V trimmed by 4 bases and J by 3 bases, 4 bases remained unmatched. This CDR3 spans 15 amino acids. CDR3 sequence (DNA): TGTGCCAGCAGCTGGGGACAGGCGGACACCGGGGAGCTGTTTTTT. Its protein product is CASSWGQADTGELFF.

The chain combines TRBV5-1 with TRBJ1-1, with a weak D call TRBD1 (6 bases). V was trimmed by 0 bases and J by 1 base, leaving 25 bases between them. The length of the CDR3 is 20 residues. From germline, CDR1 is SGHRS and CDR2 YFSETQ. The CDR3 here is CASSLAGGAQAGAWNTEAFF. The CDR3 nucleotides are TGCGCCAGCAGCTTGGCCGGGGGGGCCCAAGCGGGCGCTTGGAACACTGAAGCTTTCTTT. Full variable domain (missing parts from reference TRBV5-1 and TRBJ1-1): KAGVTQTPRYLIKTRGQQVTLSCSPISGHRSVSWYQQTPGQGLQFLFEYFSETQRNKGNFPGRFSGRQFSNSRSEMNVSTLELGDSALYLCASSLAGGAQAGAWNTEAFFGQGTRLTVV.

J is TRBJ2-5 and V is TRBV18; the D gene is possibly TRBD1 (5 bases). The CDR3 runs to 13 residues. The V gene's germline CDR1 is KGHSH and CDR2 LQKENI. The ends were cut back, 3 bases at V and 4 bases at J, with 9 bases in the middle. CDR3: CASSPPGPETQYF. CDR3 in DNA: TGTGCCAGCTCACCCCCAGGGCCAGAGACCCAGTACTTC.

The chain is built from TRBV25-1 and TRBJ1-2; no reliable D call. CDR1 is MGHDK and CDR2 is SYGVNS in the germline V gene. The CDR3 consists of 14 residues. V dropped 1 base and J dropped 3 bases, with 9 bases sitting between them. The CDR3 sequence: CASSEFSSHYGYTF. As DNA, the CDR3 is TGTGCCAGCAGTGAATTTAGCAGCCACTATGGCTACACCTTC.

V gene TRBV19 combines with J gene TRBJ2-7; 10 positions agree with TRBD1. Per the germline V gene, CDR1 is LNHDA and CDR2 is SQIVND (reference sequence). This CDR3 is built from 13 residues. The trim removed 5 bases at V and 6 bases at J, leaving 4 bases unmatched. The CDR3 sequence: CASSRDRGREQYF. In DNA form, the CDR3 reads TGTGCCAGTAGTCGGGACAGGGGTCGCGAGCAGTACTTC.

The chain carries TRBV19 and TRBJ1-3; D not certain. Trimming cost V 3 bases and J 1 base, with 10 bases left between them. In germline, CDR1 is LNHDA, CDR2 SQIVND (reference sequence). CDR3 length: 15 residues. CDR3 in amino acids: CASSMGFGSGNTIYF. The DNA of the CDR3 is TGTGCCAGTAGTATGGGTTTCGGGTCTGGAAACACCATATATTTT.

V and J are TRBV28 and TRBJ2-3, with TRBD2 identical over 15 bases. V gave up 4 bases and J gave up 1 base; unmatched junction bases: 15. CDR3 length: 21 residues. The germline V gene encodes CDR1 MDHEN and CDR2 SYDVKM. The DNA of the CDR3 is TGTGCCAGCAGTTCTTCCCCGAGGACTAGCGGGAGGGCCGCTCGCACAGATACGCAGTATTTT. Protein sequence: CASSSSPRTSGRAARTDTQYF.